Listed here are 32 T cell receptor beta chains from one sample, sequenced in a study of shared clonotypes between healthy human individuals. Sequencing was performed with immunoSEQ multiplex PCR; in TCRdb, only in-frame clones are kept and a portion is missing. The sample has hundreds of thousands of clones, roughly 80% seen once. The sequencing sample was made of PBMCs. The receptors derive from a woman aged 40 to 50 in good health. Some clones in this sample may be carry-over from other donors' samples.

J is TRBJ2-2 and V is TRBV10-2; the D is unclear. Trimming pared 4 bases from V and 7 bases from J, leaving 19 bases between. Germline V gene sequence: CDR1 WSHSY, CDR2 SAAADI. The CDR3 length is 16 residues. The CDR3, as DNA: TGCGCCAGCAGTGGGAGAAGGGTCGTAGATGGCGGGGAGCTGTTTTTT. As protein: CASSGRRVVDGGELFF.

As DNA, the CDR3 is TGCGCCAGCAGCGTCGGGACATTCGGAATCCCCTACGAGCAGTACTTC. It encodes CASSVGTFGIPYEQYF. The V gene is TRBV5-1, the J gene TRBJ2-7; tentative D call: TRBD1 (6 bases). The CDR3 length is 16 residues. V was shortened by 4 bases and J by 2 bases, with 19 bases between the two germline ends. Germline CDR1 is SGHRS and CDR2 is YFSETQ.

In this sample, this clone turned up once. V gene TRBV5-1 combines with J gene TRBJ1-2; 8 nucleotides agree with TRBD1. The length of the CDR3 is 14 residues. V dropped 4 bases and J dropped 2; count of bases not matched to a gene: 4. Germline lookup yields CDR1 SGHRS and CDR2 YFSETQ. CDR3 amino acids: CASSPDRGNYGYTF. CDR3 sequence (DNA): TGCGCCAGCAGCCCAGACAGGGGAAACTATGGCTACACCTTC.

This clone was observed once. This sequence joins TRBV7-8 and TRBJ1-1; 9 nucleotides align to TRBD1. After removal of 1 base from V and 1 base from J, the junction contained 7 bases not matched to a gene. This CDR3 comprises 17 residues. The germline V gene encodes CDR1 SGHVS and CDR2 FQNEAQ. The chain's CDR3 is CASSLVGTGRRNTEAFF. The DNA for the CDR3 is TGTGCCAGCAGCTTAGTGGGGACAGGGCGACGGAACACTGAAGCTTTCTTT.

Remarks on this clone: This may stem from a read error, because a much larger clone lies one nucleotide away. Other DNA sequences of this sample code for an identical CDR3. The chain has TRBV28 and TRBJ1-5; 7 nucleotides match TRBD1. Germline V gene data show CDR1 as MDHEN and CDR2 as SYDVKM. The CDR3 has 15 residues. Unmatched junction bases numbered 10, after V lost 8 bases and J lost 3 bases. DNA for the CDR3: TGTGCCAGCGGCCACCGGGACAGACCCAATCAGCCCCAGCATTTT. Its translation: CASGHRDRPNQPQHF.

The chain couples TRBV10-2 to TRBJ2-1; D not certain. The CDR3 sequence is 12 residues long. The V end was cut by 6 bases, the J end by 8 bases, with 11 bases between. Germline V gives CDR1 WSHSY, CDR2 SAAADI. In DNA form, the CDR3 reads TGCGCCAGCAGAAGAAGTGGAGATGAGCAGTTCTTC. This codes for CASRRSGDEQFF.

The rearrangement joins TRBV7-9 to TRBJ2-7; no firm D call. The CDR3 is 14 residues long. The germline V gene has CDR1 SEHNR and CDR2 FQNEAQ (reference sequence). Trimming removed 4 bases from V and 8 bases from J, with 18 bases in between. The CDR3 loop is CASSSVTVGYKQYF. CDR3 coding DNA: TGTGCCAGCAGCTCCGTTACCGTAGGGTACAAGCAGTACTTC. Based on the CDR3 plus reference TRBV7-9 and TRBJ2-7, the full variable domain is DTGVSQNPRHKITKRGQNVTFRCDPISEHNRLYWYRQTLGQGPEFLTYFQNEAQLEKSRLLSDRFSAERPKGSFSTLEIQRTEQGDSAMYLCASSSVTVGYKQYFGPGTRLTVT.

The rearrangement uses TRBV9 and TRBJ2-1, with no clear D. This CDR3 is built from 13 residues. The V and J ends lost 0 bases and 7 bases respectively, with 8 bases between them. The germline V gene encodes CDR1 SGDLS and CDR2 YYNGEE. The CDR3 protein is CASSVDPVNEQFF. The CDR3 DNA follows: TGTGCCAGCAGCGTAGATCCCGTAAATGAGCAGTTCTTC.

The V and J genes are TRBV11-2 and TRBJ2-7; no clear D. Trimming removed 0 bases at V and 0 bases at J, with 9 bases between. The CDR3 runs 15 residues. The germline V gene encodes CDR1 SGHAT and CDR2 FQNNGV. Here the CDR3 DNA reads TGTGCCAGCAGCTTAGATTTTCGGGCCTCCTACGAGCAGTACTTC. It is translated as CASSLDFRASYEQYF.

V is TRBV28 and J is TRBJ1-5, with 7 bases matching TRBD1. This CDR3 has 15 amino acids. The trim removed 5 bases at V and 2 bases at J, leaving 6 bases unmatched. The germline CDR1 and CDR2 sequences are MDHEN and SYDVKM. CDR3 nucleotides: TGTGCCAGCAGTGGCAGGGGGGCCGGCAATCAGCCCCAGCATTTT. Translating it yields CASSGRGAGNQPQHF.

This clone was observed once. The chain links TRBV6-1 to TRBJ1-5, with D hard to call. Germline-derived CDR1 and CDR2 are MNHNS and SASEGT. The V and J ends lost 3 bases and 3 bases respectively, with 15 bases between them. The CDR3 is 16 amino acids. The CDR3 bases are TGTGCCAGCAGTGATCCGCACTCAGGATTCAATCAGCCCCAGCATTTT. This codes for CASSDPHSGFNQPQHF.

The gene calls are TRBV28 and TRBJ2-7; TRBD2 matches 9 bases. The CDR3 consists of 15 residues. With V trimmed by 6 bases and J by 2 bases, 8 bases remained unmatched. CDR1 is MDHEN, CDR2 SYDVKM, per germline. The CDR3 bases are TGTGCCAGCAGCCAGCTAGCGGGATCCCCCTACGAGCAGTACTTC. Residues: CASSQLAGSPYEQYF.

The V and J genes are TRBV19 and TRBJ1-5; 7 nucleotides agree with TRBD1. This CDR3 has 16 amino acids. V lost 6 bases to trimming and J lost 4 bases; unmatched junction nucleotides: 12. Germline lookup yields CDR1 LNHDA and CDR2 SQIVND (reference sequence). For the CDR3, the DNA is TGTGCCAGTAGACCAAATCCGACAGGGAGGAATCAGCCCCAGCATTTT. Its protein is CASRPNPTGRNQPQHF.

As regards this clone: An end of the junction differs from the germline gene, which may be a read error. The chain carries TRBV27 and TRBJ1-2, with D maybe TRBD1 (5 bases). CDR3 length: 14 residues. The germline V gene has CDR1 MNHEY and CDR2 SMNVEV (reference sequence). As DNA, the CDR3 is TGTGCCAGCAGTTTACTCGGGACTAACCATGGCTACACCTTC. This sequence encodes CASSLLGTNHGYTF.

The gene calls are TRBV5-5 and TRBJ2-7; perhaps TRBD1 as D (5 bases). The CDR3 contains 14 residues. The V end was cut by 1 base, the J end by 4 bases, with 12 bases between. The germline gives CDR1 SGHKS, CDR2 YYEKEE (reference sequence). The CDR3 bases are TGTGCCAGCAGCTTGCGGTGGGGCGCGTACGAGCAGTACTTC. Its translation is CASSLRWGAYEQYF.

This sequence joins TRBV7-3 and TRBJ2-1; a possible D gene is TRBD2 (6 bases). Trimming took off 5 bases at V and 8 bases at J, with 13 bases between the two ends. CDR3 length equals 13 residues. CDR1 and CDR2 from the germline V gene are SGHTA and FQGTGA. CDR3 DNA: TGTGCCAGCAGCAGGGAGGTGGGGGATGAGCAGTTCTTC. Translating it yields CASSREVGDEQFF.

The J gene is TRBJ1-3, the V gene TRBV5-1, with D perhaps TRBD1 (6 bases). Germline CDR1 SGHRS, CDR2 YFSETQ. This CDR3 is built from 13 residues. The V and J ends lost 4 bases and 8 bases respectively, with 13 bases between them. The CDR3 sequence: CASSHGGADTIYF. The CDR3 nucleotides are TGCGCCAGCAGCCATGGGGGCGCAGACACCATATATTTT. Drawing the rest from reference TRBV5-1 and TRBJ1-3, the complete variable domain is KAGVTQTPRYLIKTRGQQVTLSCSPISGHRSVSWYQQTPGQGLQFLFEYFSETQRNKGNFPGRFSGRQFSNSRSEMNVSTLELGDSALYLCASSHGGADTIYFGEGSWLTVV.

The chain is built from TRBV30 and TRBJ2-5, with 11 positions matching TRBD2. This CDR3 contains 12 residues. The V and J ends lost 4 bases and 5 bases, in that order; junction bases with no gene match: 0. From germline, CDR1 is GTSNPN and CDR2 SVGIG (reference sequence). The chain's CDR3 is CAWTSGGETQYF. The DNA of the CDR3 is TGTGCCTGGACTAGCGGGGGGGAGACCCAGTACTTC.

This chain joins TRBV9 and TRBJ2-1; 7 bases line up with TRBD1. Germline CDR1 SGDLS, CDR2 YYNGEE. Trimming took 0 bases from V and 2 from J; bases not matched to a gene: 2. CDR3 length: 15 amino acids. The CDR3 protein is CASSVAGQAYNEQFF. CDR3 coding DNA: TGTGCCAGCAGCGTAGCTGGACAGGCCTACAATGAGCAGTTCTTC.

V gene TRBV5-1 combines with J gene TRBJ2-2, with 8 bases aligning to TRBD2. The germline gives CDR1 SGHRS, CDR2 YFSETQ. Unmatched junction bases numbered 7, after V lost 7 bases and J lost 5 bases. CDR3 length: 14 amino acids. CDR3 in amino acids: CASSHQRETGELFF. The DNA of the CDR3 is TGCGCCAGCTCCCACCAGCGGGAGACCGGGGAGCTGTTTTTT.

The V call is TRBV5-6, the J call TRBJ1-1; D gene unclear. Trimming stripped 4 bases from V and 4 bases from J, with 8 bases between. This CDR3 comprises 12 residues. Germline V gives CDR1 SGHDT, CDR2 YYEEEE. The DNA of the CDR3 is TGTGCCAGCAGCAGACACAGCACTGAAGCTTTCTTT. Residues: CASSRHSTEAFF. Supplemented by reference TRBV5-6 and TRBJ1-1, the full variable domain reads DAGVTQSPTHLIKTRGQQVTLRCSPKSGHDTVSWYQQALGQGPQFIFQYYEEEERQRGNFPDRFSGHQFPNYSSELNVNALLLGDSALYLCASSRHSTEAFFGQGTRLTVV.

About this clone itself: Other DNA variants within this sample encode the same CDR3. This chain joins TRBV28 and TRBJ1-5; D not certain. V lost 0 bases, J lost 7 bases, and 4 bases lay in between. Per germline, CDR1 MDHEN and CDR2 SYDVKM. The CDR3 runs to 12 residues. This CDR3 reads CASSLWGQPQHF. The CDR3 DNA is TGTGCCAGCAGTTTATGGGGGCAGCCCCAGCATTTT.

The chain carries TRBV27 and TRBJ2-3, with 9 positions matching TRBD2. Germline-derived CDR1 and CDR2 are MNHEY and SMNVEV (reference sequence). The CDR3 consists of 14 residues. The J segment lost 7 bases and the V segment lost 5 bases, leaving 7 bases of the junction unmatched. The CDR3 spells CASSAGTSTNTQYF. CDR3 in DNA: TGTGCCAGCAGTGCCGGGACTAGCACCAATACGCAGTATTTT.

The chain combines TRBV5-1 with TRBJ2-5; no definite D call. V lost 4 bases and J 5 bases, leaving 15 bases between the germline ends. Per the germline V gene, CDR1 is SGHRS and CDR2 is YFSETQ. This CDR3 is built from 14 residues. The CDR3 is CASSTFPGDETQYF. The CDR3 coding sequence is TGCGCCAGCAGCACGTTCCCGGGCGACGAGACCCAGTACTTC. The variable domain in full, completed from reference TRBV5-1 and TRBJ2-5, reads KAGVTQTPRYLIKTRGQQVTLSCSPISGHRSVSWYQQTPGQGLQFLFEYFSETQRNKGNFPGRFSGRQFSNSRSEMNVSTLELGDSALYLCASSTFPGDETQYFGPGTRLLVL.

This rearrangement joins TRBV7-3 to TRBJ1-1; the D gene is possibly TRBD1 (6 bases). The germline gives CDR1 SGHTA, CDR2 FQGTGA. Deletions cut 4 bases from V and 5 bases from J, with 11 bases between. The CDR3 runs 13 residues. CDR3 sequence (DNA): TGTGCCAGCAGCTCCACCAGGGGAACTGAAGCTTTCTTT. This codes for CASSSTRGTEAFF.

The genes are TRBV9 and TRBJ2-5, with D possibly called TRBD1 or TRBD2 (5 bases each). The CDR3 runs to 16 residues. Deletions cut 4 bases from V and 5 bases from J, with 21 bases between. CDR1 and CDR2 (germline): SGDLS, YYNGEE. The CDR3 region is CASSRAGGARWETQYF. Written as DNA, the CDR3 is TGTGCCAGCAGCAGAGCTGGGGGAGCGCGGTGGGAGACCCAGTACTTC.

This chain connects TRBV9 to TRBJ1-5; D uncertain. V lost 1 base, J lost 4 bases, and 12 bases lay in between. This CDR3 contains 15 residues. Germline CDR1 and CDR2: SGDLS and YYNGEE. CDR3 DNA: TGTGCCAGCAGCGTAAGCGGCAGCTCTAATCAGCCCCAGCATTTT. Protein sequence: CASSVSGSSNQPQHF.

The genes are TRBV2 and TRBJ2-7; either TRBD1 or TRBD2 may supply D (7 bases each). V was shortened by 6 bases and J by 6 bases, with 18 bases between the two germline ends. The length of the CDR3 is 14 residues. CDR1 and CDR2 from the germline V gene are SNHLY and FYNNEI. This CDR3 is CASSLSPGGVEQYF. In DNA, the CDR3 is TGTGCCAGCAGCCTATCCCCAGGGGGGGTCGAGCAGTACTTC.

This rearrangement joins TRBV2 to TRBJ2-7; D might be TRBD1 (6 bases). With 8 bases removed from V and 7 bases from J, the gap between germline ends came to 12 bases. CDR1 is SNHLY and CDR2 is FYNNEI in the germline V gene. There are 11 residues in the CDR3. The CDR3 DNA reads as TGTGCCAGCCAGCCCCAGGGGGAGCAGTACTTC. It is translated as CASQPQGEQYF.

The chain has TRBV28 and TRBJ2-7; weak D call: TRBD1 (6 bases). The CDR3 length is 11 residues. Trimming took off 6 bases at V and 6 bases at J, with 9 bases between the two ends. From germline, CDR1 is MDHEN and CDR2 SYDVKM. The DNA of the CDR3 is TGTGCCAGCAGGGGGGACACCGAGCAGTACTTC. It specifies CASRGDTEQYF.

The chain uses TRBV18 and TRBJ1-2, with 8 nucleotides matching TRBD1. CDR1 and CDR2 from the germline V gene are KGHSH and LQKENI. The CDR3 spans 13 residues. J was trimmed by 8 bases and V by 3 bases; bases with no gene match: 5. In DNA, the CDR3 is TGTGCCAGCTCACCGGACAGGGAGGGCGGCTACACCTTC. This codes for CASSPDREGGYTF.

This chain links TRBV6-1 with TRBJ1-4, with 8 bases fitting TRBD1. Germline V gene lookup returns CDR1 MNHNS and CDR2 SASEGT. This CDR3 contains 15 residues. V was clipped by 6 bases and J by 3 bases; unmatched bases: 6. This chain's CDR3 is CASRNLGQANEKLFF. The DNA of the CDR3 is TGTGCCAGCAGAAACCTGGGACAGGCTAATGAAAAACTGTTTTTT.